This entry describes one T cell receptor beta chain. This entry comes from a study of monozygotic twins with inflammatory bowel disease. Reanalyzing the 5' RACE reads, TCRdb keeps one entry per CDR3 protein, without DNA. The table gives around 380,000 distinct CDR3 sequences; the top ten clones make up 2.4% of it. CDR3 size: 13 residues. Germline values: CDR1 LNHNV, CDR2 YYDKDF (reference sequence). Specimen: blood. This TCR derives from a human donor with ulcerative colitis or Crohn's disease, or a healthy co-twin of an affected twin (not recorded which). The gene calls are TRBV15 and TRBJ1-1. This CDR3 is CATSRGWDTEAFF.